A single T cell receptor (beta chain) is shown here with its context. Its antigen is not identified. There are 14 residues in the CDR3. CDR1 is SGHTS and CDR2 is YDEGEE in the germline V gene. The V end was cut by 0 bases, the J end by 4 bases, with 10 bases between. The source of the sample is a study of T-cell memory formation after mild COVID-19. Study conclusions and caveats: Pre-infection memory held some responding clones, suggesting pre-existing cross-reactive T cells responded. From day 15 to 85, contracting clones were balanced between CD4 and CD8, whereas later expanders leaned toward CD4+.

TCRdb independently ran MiXCR on the 5' RACE reads; one entry per CDR3 protein. The data contain about 560,000 distinct CDR3 sequences, roughly 17% of them singletons. This sequence joins TRBV5-8 and TRBJ2-5; D perhaps matches TRBD1 (5 bases). The sequence was collected from an adult woman who had mild COVID-19 (a few samples of this study predate the infection). Cell type and time point are not known. Sequencing input: PBMCs or a T cell subset sorted from them (not recorded which). CDR3 residues: CASSLARAIETQYF. DNA for the CDR3: TGTGCCAGCAGCTTGGCCAGGGCTATAGAGACCCAGTACTTC.